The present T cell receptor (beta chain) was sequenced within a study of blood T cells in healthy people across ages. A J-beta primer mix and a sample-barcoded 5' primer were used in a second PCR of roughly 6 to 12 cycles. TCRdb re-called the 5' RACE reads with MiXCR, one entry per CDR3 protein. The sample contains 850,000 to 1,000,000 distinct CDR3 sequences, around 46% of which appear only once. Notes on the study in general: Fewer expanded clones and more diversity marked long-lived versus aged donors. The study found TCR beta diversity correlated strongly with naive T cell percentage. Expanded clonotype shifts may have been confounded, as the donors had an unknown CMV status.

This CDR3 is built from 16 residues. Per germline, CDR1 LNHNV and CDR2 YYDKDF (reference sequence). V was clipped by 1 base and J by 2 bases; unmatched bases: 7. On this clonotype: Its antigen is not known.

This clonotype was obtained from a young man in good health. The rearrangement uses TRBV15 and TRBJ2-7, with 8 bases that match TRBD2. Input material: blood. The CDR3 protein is CATSRVGSGATYEQYF. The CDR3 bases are TGTGCCACCAGCAGAGTTGGTAGCGGGGCTACCTACGAGCAGTACTTC.